The 24 T cell receptor beta chains listed next were all sequenced from one sample in a study of technical replicates of blood from a few donors. TCRdb's copy holds only in-frame clones and misses some; the assay was immunoSEQ multiplex PCR. The sample holds nearly 95,000 clones; approximately 95% are singletons and the top ten take roughly 0.39%. Sample: T cells isolated from PBMCs. The origin of the receptors is a human donor in good health.

J is TRBJ2-1 and V is TRBV9; TRBD1 aligns across 7 bases. Germline V lookup: CDR1 SGDLS, CDR2 YYNGEE. The CDR3 has 15 amino acids. After removal of 0 bases from V and 3 bases from J, the junction contained 3 bases not matched to a gene. CDR3 in DNA: TGTGCCAGCAGCGTAGCTGGGACAGACTACAATGAGCAGTTCTTC. Amino acids: CASSVAGTDYNEQFF. Together with reference TRBV9 and TRBJ2-1, the CDR3 gives the full variable domain: DSGVTQTPKHLITATGQRVTLRCSPRSGDLSVYWYQQSLDQGLQFLIQYYNGEERAKGNILERFSAQQFPDLHSELNLSSLELGDSALYFCASSVAGTDYNEQFFGPGTRLTVL.

The rearrangement joins TRBV4-3 to TRBJ2-7; 10 bases are a match to TRBD1. Germline V gives CDR1 LGHNA, CDR2 YSLEER. V gave up 3 bases and J gave up 4 bases; unmatched junction bases: 3. CDR3 length: 14 amino acids. The CDR3 DNA sequence: TGCGCCAGCAGCCACGGACAGGGGGAGTACGAGCAGTACTTC. It specifies CASSHGQGEYEQYF.

V is TRBV5-1 and J is TRBJ2-3; 10 bases are shared with TRBD2. The CDR3 totals 16 residues. J lost 11 bases, V lost 1 base, and 13 bases had no gene match. The germline CDR1 and CDR2 sequences are SGHRS and YFSETQ. The CDR3 loop reads CASSLLPAGGAGEQYF. The CDR3 DNA reads TGCGCCAGCAGCTTGTTACCAGCGGGGGGGGCGGGTGAGCAGTATTTT.

The chain is built from TRBV6-6 and TRBJ2-1, with 11 nucleotides matching TRBD2. Germline V gives CDR1 MNHNY, CDR2 SVGAGI (reference sequence). Unmatched junction bases numbered 8, after V lost 6 bases and J lost 7 bases. The CDR3 covers 15 residues. The CDR3 region is CASSPGTSGENEQFF. The DNA of the CDR3 is TGTGCCAGCAGCCCTGGGACTAGCGGAGAAAATGAGCAGTTCTTC.

The chain uses TRBV21-1 and TRBJ1-5. TRBV21-1 is flagged as a pseudogene. The CDR3 consists of 11 residues. This CDR3 is CASSKRRSQHF. The CDR3 DNA sequence: TGTGCCAGCAGCAAAAGGCGGTCCCAGCATTTT.

The rearrangement joins TRBV2 to TRBJ1-1, with a possible D match to TRBD1 (6 bases). The ends were cut back, 8 bases at V and 5 bases at J, with 12 bases in the middle. The V gene's germline CDR1 is SNHLY and CDR2 FYNNEI. This CDR3 is built from 12 residues. The CDR3 sequence: CASQLQGTEAFF. The CDR3 nucleotides are TGTGCCAGCCAGCTGCAGGGGACTGAAGCTTTCTTT.

The chain links TRBV6-1 to TRBJ2-5; 7 bases align to TRBD1. The ends lost 5 bases at V and 2 bases at J; junction bases unmatched: 2. CDR3 length: 13 residues. The germline gives CDR1 MNHNS, CDR2 SASEGT. In nucleotides, the CDR3 is TGTGCCAGCAGTTGGACAGGTCAAGAGACCCAGTACTTC. The encoded protein is CASSWTGQETQYF.

This sequence joins TRBV4-3 and TRBJ2-7; tentatively, D is TRBD1 (5 bases). Trimming removed 2 bases at V and 4 bases at J, with 9 bases between. Per germline, CDR1 LGHNA and CDR2 YSLEER. This CDR3 contains 13 residues. The DNA for the CDR3 is TGCGCCAGCAGCCAAACCAGGGTTTACGAGCAGTACTTC. Its translation: CASSQTRVYEQYF.

The chain combines TRBV6-5 with TRBJ2-1; 9 nucleotides match TRBD2. The CDR3 totals 14 residues. Germline trimming cut 1 base from V and 6 bases from J; bases unmatched to any gene: 1. CDR1 is MNHEY, CDR2 SVGAGI, per germline. Written as DNA, the CDR3 is TGTGCCAGCAGTTACTATAGCGGGAGCAATGAGCAGTTCTTC. Amino acids: CASSYYSGSNEQFF.

The J gene is TRBJ1-5, the V gene TRBV10-2; 7 bases agree with TRBD1. J lost 0 bases, V lost 10 bases, and 12 bases had no gene match. CDR1 and CDR2 from the germline V gene are WSHSY and SAAADI. The CDR3 contains 16 residues. CDR3 nucleotide sequence: TGCGCCACTAGGGACAGAGGGACCTATAGCAATCAGCCCCAGCATTTT. As protein: CATRDRGTYSNQPQHF.

V is TRBV5-6 and J is TRBJ1-5; D may be TRBD1 (5 bases). CDR3 size: 13 residues. Germline values: CDR1 SGHDT, CDR2 YYEEEE. The V gene lost 0 bases and the J gene lost 5 bases, with 6 bases spanning the gap. The CDR3 nucleotides are TGTGCCAGCAGCTTGGGGGGGGATCAGCCCCAGCATTTT. Its protein is CASSLGGDQPQHF.

The rearrangement uses TRBV19 and TRBJ1-2; 7 nucleotides match TRBD1. The V gene's germline CDR1 is LNHDA and CDR2 SQIVND (reference sequence). This CDR3 is 15 amino acids long. V gave up 3 bases and J gave up 8 bases; unmatched junction bases: 12. The CDR3 protein is CASSMATGEIRGYTF. The CDR3 DNA is TGTGCCAGTAGTATGGCTACAGGGGAAATACGGGGCTACACCTTC.

The chain employs TRBV12-5 and TRBJ1-2; 7 bases map to TRBD1. The junction had 11 bases not matched to a gene; V was cut back by 4 bases and J by 3 bases. Germline V gene sequence: CDR1 LGHNT, CDR2 FRNRAP. The CDR3 consists of 16 residues. The CDR3 loop reads CASGSPRKGADYGYTF. In DNA form, the CDR3 reads TGTGCTAGTGGTTCGCCTCGTAAGGGGGCGGACTATGGCTACACCTTC.

The chain uses TRBV9 and TRBJ2-1; 16 bases are a match to TRBD2. The CDR3 sequence is 21 residues long. Looked up from germline, CDR1 is SGDLS and CDR2 is YYNGEE. V trimming: 0 bases; J trimming: 3 bases; junction bases outside the gene matches: 12. The CDR3 nucleotides read TGTGCCAGCAGCGTAGTCCCGCGGGGACTAGCGGGAGGGCCCGTCTACAATGAGCAGTTCTTC. It translates to CASSVVPRGLAGGPVYNEQFF.

This CDR3 reads CASSLLGLAGANEQFF. The CDR3 DNA is TGTGCCAGCAGTTTATTGGGACTAGCGGGAGCCAATGAGCAGTTCTTC. This rearrangement joins TRBV28 to TRBJ2-1, with 14 bases identical to TRBD2. There are 16 residues in the CDR3. V shed 1 base, J shed 6 bases, and the junction held 2 bases outside the gene matches. CDR1 is MDHEN and CDR2 is SYDVKM in the germline V gene.

The rearrangement uses TRBV5-1 and TRBJ2-2; D not resolved. V lost 0 bases and J lost 6, with 3 bases in between. CDR1 is SGHRS, CDR2 YFSETQ, per germline. The CDR3 loop spans 12 amino acids. This CDR3 is CASSLASGELFF. DNA of the CDR3: TGCGCCAGCAGCTTGGCGTCCGGGGAGCTGTTTTTT.

The chain recombines TRBV9 with TRBJ2-1; D call uncertain. Germline CDR1 and CDR2: SGDLS and YYNGEE. V lost 0 bases to trimming and J lost 9 bases, with 10 bases between them. The CDR3 has 13 residues. The CDR3 sequence: CASSVARLGEQFF. The CDR3 DNA reads TGTGCCAGCAGCGTAGCTCGGCTAGGTGAGCAGTTCTTC.

The CDR3 DNA is TGCAGCGTTGAATCGCCAGGGGCTTACAATGAGCAGTTCTTC. It codes for CSVESPGAYNEQFF. The chain has TRBV29-1 and TRBJ2-1; weak D call: TRBD1 (6 bases). CDR1 is SQVTM and CDR2 is ANQGSEA in the germline V gene. V dropped 2 bases and J dropped 4 bases, with 12 bases sitting between them. This CDR3 comprises 14 residues.

This chain uses TRBV29-1 with TRBJ1-1; D call uncertain. The CDR3 covers 14 residues. V gave up 2 bases and J gave up 0 bases, with 10 bases separating them. The germline V gene encodes CDR1 SQVTM and CDR2 ANQGSEA. The CDR3 DNA reads as TGCAGCGTTGAATGGAGGGCAATGAACACTGAAGCTTTCTTT. The encoded protein is CSVEWRAMNTEAFF.

This chain links TRBV10-3 with TRBJ2-5; weak D call: TRBD1 (5 bases). This CDR3 has 13 residues. Between the trimmed V and J ends, which lost 10 bases and 0 bases, there was a span of 12 bases. The germline V gene has CDR1 ENHRY and CDR2 SYGVKD. The CDR3, as DNA: TGTGCCACGCTGCAGGGTTACCAAGAGACCCAGTACTTC. This codes for CATLQGYQETQYF.

The genes are TRBV2 and TRBJ2-3; D is perhaps TRBD2 (6 bases). Germline-derived CDR1 and CDR2 are SNHLY and FYNNEI. The CDR3 length is 15 residues. Trimming stripped 6 bases from V and 6 bases from J, with 19 bases between. The CDR3 nucleotides read TGTGCCAGCAGGCCTAAGCGGGCGCGGTTGGATACGCAGTATTTT. Its protein product is CASRPKRARLDTQYF.

This chain uses TRBV18 with TRBJ2-7, with 7 bases that match TRBD1. With V trimmed by 3 bases and J by 4 bases, 6 bases remained unmatched. The CDR3 is made up of 14 amino acids. In germline, CDR1 is KGHSH, CDR2 LQKENI. This CDR3 reads CASSPGQRDYEQYF. The CDR3 coding sequence is TGTGCCAGCTCACCGGGACAGAGAGATTACGAGCAGTACTTC. Supplemented by reference TRBV18 and TRBJ2-7, the full variable domain reads NAGVMQNPRHLVRRRGQEARLRCSPMKGHSHVYWYRQLPEEGLKFMVYLQKENIIDESGMPKERFSAEFPKEGPSILRIQQVVRGDSAAYFCASSPGQRDYEQYFGPGTRLTVT.

The V and J genes are TRBV14 and TRBJ2-7; D is unresolved. The CDR3 contains 13 residues. Between the trimmed V and J ends, which lost 2 bases and 6 bases, there was a span of 11 bases. Germline CDR1 SGHDN, CDR2 FVKESK. The CDR3 region has the DNA TGTGCCAGCAGCCAAATGAGGTTCAGCGAGCAGTACTTC. Protein: CASSQMRFSEQYF.

The rearrangement joins TRBV9 to TRBJ2-7; D is uncertain. Trimming removed 2 bases from V and 3 bases from J, with 9 bases in between. This CDR3 is 13 amino acids long. CDR1 is SGDLS and CDR2 is YYNGEE in the germline V gene. CDR3 in DNA: TGTGCCAGCAGCGTTTCAGGCGACTACGAGCAGTACTTC. Residues: CASSVSGDYEQYF.